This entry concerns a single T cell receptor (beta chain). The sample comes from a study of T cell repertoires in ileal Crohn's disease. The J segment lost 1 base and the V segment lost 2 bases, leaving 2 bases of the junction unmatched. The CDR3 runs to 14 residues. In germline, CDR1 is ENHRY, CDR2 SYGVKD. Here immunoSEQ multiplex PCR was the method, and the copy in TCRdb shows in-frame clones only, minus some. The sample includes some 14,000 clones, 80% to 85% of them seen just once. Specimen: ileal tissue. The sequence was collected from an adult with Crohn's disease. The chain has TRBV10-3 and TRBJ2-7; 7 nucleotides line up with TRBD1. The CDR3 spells CAISEDRVSYEQYF. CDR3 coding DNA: TGTGCCATCAGTGAGGACAGGGTATCCTACGAGCAGTACTTC.